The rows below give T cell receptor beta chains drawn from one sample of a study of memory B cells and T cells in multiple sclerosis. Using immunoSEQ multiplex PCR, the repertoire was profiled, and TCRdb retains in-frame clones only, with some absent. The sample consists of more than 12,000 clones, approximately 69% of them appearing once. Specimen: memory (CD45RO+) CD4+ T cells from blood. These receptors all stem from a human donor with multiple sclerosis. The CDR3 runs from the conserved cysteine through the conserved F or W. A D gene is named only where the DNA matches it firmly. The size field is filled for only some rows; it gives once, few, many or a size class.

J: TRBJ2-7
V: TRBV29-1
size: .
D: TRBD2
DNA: TGCAGCGAGGCGTTTAGCGGGAGTCCCTACGAGCAGTACTTC
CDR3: CSEAFSGSPYEQYF

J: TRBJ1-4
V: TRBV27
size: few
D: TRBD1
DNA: TGTGCCAGCAGTTCTACAGGGGGGCCGGATGAAAAACTGTTTTTT
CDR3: CASSSTGGPDEKLFF

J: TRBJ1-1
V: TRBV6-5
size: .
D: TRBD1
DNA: TGTGCCAGCAGTTACGGGGCAGGGGGCAGGGAAGCTTTCTTT
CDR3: CASSYGAGGREAFF

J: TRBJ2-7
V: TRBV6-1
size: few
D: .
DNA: TGTGCCAGCATGGACATCCGTAGCTCCTACGAGCAGTACTTC
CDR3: CASMDIRSSYEQYF

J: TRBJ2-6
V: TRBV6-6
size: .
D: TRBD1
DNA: TGTGCCAGCAGCAGGGGGCTGACATCTGGGGCCAACGTCCTGCCTTTC
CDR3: CASSRGLTSGANVLPF

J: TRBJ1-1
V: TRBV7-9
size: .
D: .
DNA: TGTGCCAGCACCGACAGCGAGTACACTGAAGCTTTCTTT
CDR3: CASTDSEYTEAFF

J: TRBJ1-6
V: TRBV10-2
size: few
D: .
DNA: TGCGCCAGCAGTGAGGGCGGGTTCGGTTCACCCCTCCACTTT
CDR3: CASSEGGFGSPLHF

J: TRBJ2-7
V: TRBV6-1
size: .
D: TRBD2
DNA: TGTGCCAGCTCCTTAGCGGGAGGAACCTACGAGCAGTACTTC
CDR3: CASSLAGGTYEQYF

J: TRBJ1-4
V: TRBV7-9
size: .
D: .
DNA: TGTGCCAGCAGCTACTCTGAAGAGGAGAAACTGTTTTTT
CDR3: CASSYSEEEKLFF

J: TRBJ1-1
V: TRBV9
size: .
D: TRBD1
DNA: TGTGCCAGCAGCGTCGGGACAGGGGGGCGGAACACTGAAGCTTTCTTT
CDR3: CASSVGTGGRNTEAFF

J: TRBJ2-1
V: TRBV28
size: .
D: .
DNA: TGTGCCAGCAGACAGAGCTCCTACAATGAGCAGTTCTTC
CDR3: CASRQSSYNEQFF

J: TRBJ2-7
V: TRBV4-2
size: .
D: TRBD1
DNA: TGTGCCAGCAGCCAAGATGCCAGGGGGTACGAGCAGTACTTC
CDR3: CASSQDARGYEQYF

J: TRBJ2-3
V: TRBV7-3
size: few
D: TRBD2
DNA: TGTGCCAGCAGCTTATCGGGGGGGAGCACAGATACGCAGTATTTT
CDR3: CASSLSGGSTDTQYF

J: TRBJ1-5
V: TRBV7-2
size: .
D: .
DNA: TGTGCCAGCAGCTCAATGAATCAGCCCCAGCATTTT
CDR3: CASSSMNQPQHF

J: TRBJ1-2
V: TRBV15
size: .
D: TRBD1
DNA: TGTGCCACCAGCAGACCCGGGACAGGGGACTATGGCTACACCTTC
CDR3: CATSRPGTGDYGYTF

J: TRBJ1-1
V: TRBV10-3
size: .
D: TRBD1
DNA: TGTGCCATCAGGACAGGGACCACTGAAGCTTTCTTT
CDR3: CAIRTGTTEAFF

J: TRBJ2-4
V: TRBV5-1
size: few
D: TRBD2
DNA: TGCGCCAGCAGCTTGGAGGGACTAGCACCGTACTTC
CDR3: CASSLEGLAPYF

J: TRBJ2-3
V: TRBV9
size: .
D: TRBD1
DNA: TGTGCCAGCAGCGTAGGGGGACAGGGGCGTACGCAGTATTTT
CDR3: CASSVGGQGRTQYF

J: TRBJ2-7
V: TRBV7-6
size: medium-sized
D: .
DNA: TGTGCCAGCAGCTTAGCGGGCAGGGGCCCCTACGAGCAGTACTTC
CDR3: CASSLAGRGPYEQYF

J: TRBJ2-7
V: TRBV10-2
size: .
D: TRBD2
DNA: TGCGCCAGCAGGGAACTAGCGGGAGGTTCCTACGAGCAGTACTTC
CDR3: CASRELAGGSYEQYF

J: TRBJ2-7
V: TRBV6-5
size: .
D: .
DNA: TGTGCCAGCACCTCAGGGTCTGGGTACGAGCAGTACTTC
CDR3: CASTSGSGYEQYF

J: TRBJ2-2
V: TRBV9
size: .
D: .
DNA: TGTGCCAGCAGCGTAGCTCTACTGAACACCGGGGAGCTGTTTTTT
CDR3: CASSVALLNTGELFF

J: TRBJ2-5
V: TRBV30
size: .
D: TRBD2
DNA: TGTGCCTGGAGCGCGGGACTAGGGAACACAGAGACCCAGTACTTC
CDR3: CAWSAGLGNTETQYF

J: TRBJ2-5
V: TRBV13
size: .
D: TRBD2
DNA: TGTGCCAGCAGCCTCGGACTAGCGGGTAGGGAGACCCAGTACTTC
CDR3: CASSLGLAGRETQYF

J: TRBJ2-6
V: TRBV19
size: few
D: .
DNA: TGTGCCAGTACCGGAGGGAGGCTAGGCTCTGGGGCCAACGTCCTGACTTTC
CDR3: CASTGGRLGSGANVLTF

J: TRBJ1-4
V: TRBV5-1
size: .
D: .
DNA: TGCGCCAGCAGCCCCCTCTCCTCAACTAATGAAAAACTGTTTTTT
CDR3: CASSPLSSTNEKLFF

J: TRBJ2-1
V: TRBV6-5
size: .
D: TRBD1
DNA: TGTGCCAGCATTACAGGGGGCTCCTACAATGAGCAGTTCTTC
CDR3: CASITGGSYNEQFF

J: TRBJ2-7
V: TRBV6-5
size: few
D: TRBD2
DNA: TGTGCCAGCGGGACTAGCGGGAGTTACGAGCAGTACTTC
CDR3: CASGTSGSYEQYF

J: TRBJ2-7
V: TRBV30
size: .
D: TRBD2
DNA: TGTGCCTGGAGTAGCACTGGACTAGCGGTCTACGAGCAGTACTTC
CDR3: CAWSSTGLAVYEQYF

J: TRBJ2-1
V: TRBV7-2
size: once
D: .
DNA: TGTGCCAGCAGCTTAGTCGGGGTAGGTGAGCAGTTCTTC
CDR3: CASSLVGVGEQFF

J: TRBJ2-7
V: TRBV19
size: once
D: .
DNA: TGTGCCAGTAGTATAGAGCCGACTAGTACCTACGAGCAGTACTTC
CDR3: CASSIEPTSTYEQYF

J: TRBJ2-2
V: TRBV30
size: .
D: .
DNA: TGTGCCTGCCCCCCCTCAAGGGAGTCGAACACCGGGGAGCTGTTTTTT
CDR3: CACPPSRESNTGELFF

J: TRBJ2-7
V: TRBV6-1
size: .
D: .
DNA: TGTGCCAGCAGATTTAGGAGGGCGGACGAGCAGTACTTC
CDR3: CASRFRRADEQYF

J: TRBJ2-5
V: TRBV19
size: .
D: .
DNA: TGTGCCAGTAGTTCTGGCGGGGCGGGGCCCCAGTACTTC
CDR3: CASSSGGAGPQYF

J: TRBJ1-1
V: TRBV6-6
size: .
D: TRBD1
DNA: TGTGCCAGCAGTTCCGACCAGACAGGGGGTGAAGCTTTCTTT
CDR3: CASSSDQTGGEAFF

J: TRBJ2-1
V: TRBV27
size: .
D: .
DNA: TGTGCCACCAGAAGACACCCGCCCAGCTCCTACAATGAGCAGTTCTTC
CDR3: CATRRHPPSSYNEQFF

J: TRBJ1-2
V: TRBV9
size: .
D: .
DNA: TGTGCCAGCAGCGTAGCGGGTCATGGCTACACCTTC
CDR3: CASSVAGHGYTF

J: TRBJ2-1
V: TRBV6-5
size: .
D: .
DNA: TGTGCCAGCAGTTACAGGGAGAACTATCAATACGAGCAGTTCTTC
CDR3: CASSYRENYQYEQFF

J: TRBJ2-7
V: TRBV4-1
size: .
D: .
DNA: TGCGCCAGCAGCCAAGATCCAGCGAGAGGGCCCCGCTCCTACGAGCAGTACTTC
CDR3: CASSQDPARGPRSYEQYF

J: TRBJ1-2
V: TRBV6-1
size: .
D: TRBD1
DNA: TGTGCCAGCAGTGATCGGACAGGGGTCACCTATGGCTACACCTTC
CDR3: CASSDRTGVTYGYTF

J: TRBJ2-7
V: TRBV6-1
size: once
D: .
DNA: TGTGCCAGCAGCGTTACTAGCTCCTACGAGCAGTACTTC
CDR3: CASSVTSSYEQYF

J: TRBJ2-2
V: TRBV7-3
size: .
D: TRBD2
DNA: TGTGCCAGCAGCCTGGGACTAGCGGGAACCGGGGAGCTGTTTTTT
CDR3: CASSLGLAGTGELFF

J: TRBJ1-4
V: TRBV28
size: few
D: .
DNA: TGTGCCAGCAGTCCCACGAATAATCGGGGACTGTTTTTT
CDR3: CASSPTNNRGLFF

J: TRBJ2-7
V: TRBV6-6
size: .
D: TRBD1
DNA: TGTGCCAGCAGTCCGTCACAGGGGGACTACGAGCAGTACTTC
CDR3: CASSPSQGDYEQYF

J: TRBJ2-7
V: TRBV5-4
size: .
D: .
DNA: TGTGCCAGCACCCCCGGGAGAGGAGGGGAGCAGTACTTC
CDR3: CASTPGRGGEQYF

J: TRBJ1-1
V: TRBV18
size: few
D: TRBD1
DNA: TGTGCCAGCTCACCGGGACAGGGTCTGTGGACTGAAGCTTTCTTT
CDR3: CASSPGQGLWTEAFF

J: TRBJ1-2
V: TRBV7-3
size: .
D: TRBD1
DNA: TGTGCCAGCAGCTTAACACAGGGGAATGGCTACACCTTC
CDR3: CASSLTQGNGYTF

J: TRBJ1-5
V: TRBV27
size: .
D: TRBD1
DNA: TGTGCCAGCTCCCAGGGGGCAAGTCAGCCCCAGCATTTT
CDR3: CASSQGASQPQHF

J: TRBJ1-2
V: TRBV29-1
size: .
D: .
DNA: TGCAGCGTTGAGGGCAGCCTCAGGGGCGGCTACACCTTC
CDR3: CSVEGSLRGGYTF

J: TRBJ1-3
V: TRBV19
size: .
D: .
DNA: TGTGCCAGTTTAACGGGGATTCGGAGCTCTGGAAACACCATATATTTT
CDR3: CASLTGIRSSGNTIYF

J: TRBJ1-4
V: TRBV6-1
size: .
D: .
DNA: TGTGCCAGCAGTGAATCCAGGGCGCGCGAAAAACTGTTTTTT
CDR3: CASSESRAREKLFF

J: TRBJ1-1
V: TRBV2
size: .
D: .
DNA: TGTGCCAGCAGGGGAGTAGATACTGAAGCTTTCTTT
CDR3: CASRGVDTEAFF

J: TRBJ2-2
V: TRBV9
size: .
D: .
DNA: TGTGCCAGCAGCGTAGGGCATGGAGCGTTTAACACCGGGGAGCTGTTTTTT
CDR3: CASSVGHGAFNTGELFF

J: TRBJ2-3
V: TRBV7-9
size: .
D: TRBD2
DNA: TGTGCCAGCAGCTTAGCGCTTGGAGGCGGGGGATCTACAGATACGCAGTATTTT
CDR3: CASSLALGGGGSTDTQYF

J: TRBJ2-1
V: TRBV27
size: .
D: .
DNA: TGTGCCAGCAGTTTATCAAGAGGGAGGAATGAGCAGTTCTTC
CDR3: CASSLSRGRNEQFF